Sequencing of this TCR beta chain was carried out in a study of vaccination and CD4 T cells after COVID-19. General study points: Only post-vaccination samples contained a median approximately 85% of the reactive clones in convalescent patients.

CDR3 length: 13 residues. The V gene's germline CDR1 is LNHNV and CDR2 YYDKDF (reference sequence). Trimming cost V 5 bases and J 0 bases, with 7 bases left between them. Details on this clonotype: Its matching antigen is unknown.

Cultured CD4+ T cell DNA was sequenced using the Oncomine TCR Beta short-read assay. Genomic DNA from cultured CD4+ T cells was extracted. In TCRdb, the PCR reads were re-called with MiXCR into one record per CDR3 protein. The data hold nearly 20,000 distinct CDR3 sequences, with approximately 80% observed a single time. Regarding treatment: approximately nine-day PBMC culture with coronavirus spike peptide pools or control peptides (ViraFEST assay). Negative selection recovered the CD4+ T cells once they had spent less than 11 days in culture. This specimen consisted of CD4+ T cells from blood, cultured in vitro, obtained after SARS-CoV-2 vaccination. V and J are TRBV15 and TRBJ1-1, with unresolved D. The origin of this receptor is a human donor who received a COVID-19 vaccine. This CDR3 is CATSHDMNTEAFF. DNA of the CDR3: TGTGCCACCAGCCATGACATGAACACTGAAGCTTTCTTT.